This T cell receptor beta chain was recorded in a study of blood T cells in healthy people across ages. Study-level results: Any changes in expanded clonotypes were possibly confounded, as donor CMV status remained unknown. TCR beta diversity per million T cells fell roughly linearly with age.

This clonotype was recorded at least ten times. Its antigen is unknown. Combining a sample-barcoded 5' primer with a J-beta primer mix, a second PCR ran for 7 to 11 cycles. A single record per CDR3 protein comes from TCRdb applying MiXCR to the 5' RACE reads. This repertoire shows 650,000 to 950,000 distinct CDR3 sequences, about 42% found once; its top ten account for around 21%. The CDR3 is made up of 14 amino acids. V shed 5 bases and J shed 6 bases, with 14 bases lying between them. In germline, CDR1 is SGHNT, CDR2 YENEEA. The origin of this receptor is a man in his 60s in good health. V usage is TRBV11-3 and J usage is TRBJ2-1; no clear D. Sequenced sample: blood. CDR3 nucleotide sequence: TGTGCCAGCAGCCTCCCGGGTCCCATCAATGAGCAGTTCTTC. As protein: CASSLPGPINEQFF.